A single sample is the source of the 17 T cell receptor beta chains below, sequenced in a study of blood T cell repertoires in COVID-19. Clones were read by immunoSEQ multiplex PCR, and TCRdb kept only the in-frame ones, dropping some. In the table there are hundreds of thousands of clones, 88% of which are singletons. The material sequenced was PBMCs or T cells enriched from blood (not recorded which). Receptor source: a woman aged 25 to 39 who had recovered from COVID-19.

The chain uses TRBV13 and TRBJ1-2, with D perhaps TRBD1 (5 bases). Deletions cut 1 base from V and 4 bases from J, with 10 bases between. Germline CDR1 PRHDT, CDR2 FYEKMQ (reference sequence). CDR3 length: 14 residues. The CDR3 spells CASSLDRGPYGYTF. CDR3 sequence (DNA): TGTGCCAGCAGCTTAGATAGGGGCCCCTATGGCTACACCTTC.

The CDR3 coding sequence is TGTGCCAGCAGTTTCTCGTCAGGGGTTTATTCACCCCTCCACTTT. Translated: CASSFSSGVYSPLHF. The gene calls are TRBV27 and TRBJ1-6; tentatively, D is TRBD1 (6 bases). The V and J ends lost 3 bases and 8 bases respectively, with 14 bases between them. CDR3 length equals 15 residues. Per the germline V gene, CDR1 is MNHEY and CDR2 is SMNVEV (reference sequence).

This chain links TRBV6-2 or TRBV6-3 with TRBJ2-1, with a tentative D call TRBD1 (5 bases). Trimming stripped 4 bases from V and 4 bases from J, with 11 bases between. The CDR3 covers 14 residues. Germline CDR1 MNHEY, CDR2 SVGEGT. In DNA, the CDR3 is TGTGCCAGCAGTTTAGGGGTTAGGTACAATGAGCAGTTCTTC. As protein: CASSLGVRYNEQFF.

This chain joins TRBV5-1 and TRBJ2-2, with 10 bases matching TRBD2. The CDR3 covers 19 residues. V was clipped by 3 bases and J by 1 base; unmatched bases: 12. Germline V gene data show CDR1 as SGHRS and CDR2 as YFSETQ. The DNA for the CDR3 is TGCGCCAGCAGCTCCGGAGGGCTAGCGGGAGCGAAGAACACCGGGGAGCTGTTTTTT. It is translated as CASSSGGLAGAKNTGELFF. The whole variable domain, filled in from reference TRBV5-1 and TRBJ2-2, reads KAGVTQTPRYLIKTRGQQVTLSCSPISGHRSVSWYQQTPGQGLQFLFEYFSETQRNKGNFPGRFSGRQFSNSRSEMNVSTLELGDSALYLCASSSGGLAGAKNTGELFFGEGSRLTVL.

The CDR3: CASSYWGGTEAFF. The CDR3, as DNA: TGTGCCAGCAGTTATTGGGGAGGCACTGAAGCTTTCTTT. The chain joins TRBV12-3 or TRBV12-4 to TRBJ1-1; D is unresolved. CDR3 length: 13 amino acids. Between the trimmed V and J ends, which lost 4 bases and 4 bases, there was a span of 10 bases.

This clone was recorded only once. This sequence joins TRBV27 and TRBJ1-5; 7 bases are a match to TRBD1. CDR1 is MNHEY and CDR2 is SMNVEV in the germline V gene (reference sequence). CDR3 size: 13 residues. Losses at the gene ends were 6 bases for V and 6 bases for J; bases not matched to a gene: 5. As DNA, the CDR3 is TGTGCCAGCAGAAATACAGGGGCTCAGCCCCAGCATTTT. Protein product: CASRNTGAQPQHF.

The gene calls are TRBV2 and TRBJ1-5, with TRBD1 as a possible D gene (5 bases). The CDR3 totals 14 residues. V lost 3 bases to trimming and J lost 5 bases, with 11 bases between them. The germline V gene encodes CDR1 SNHLY and CDR2 FYNNEI. CDR3: CASSDLGGYQPQHF. The CDR3 DNA sequence: TGTGCCAGCAGTGATCTGGGGGGATATCAGCCCCAGCATTTT.

The CDR3 DNA follows: TGTGCCAGCAGCCAAGTGACAGGGGGAGCGTCTCCGATACATTTT. Encoded protein: CASSQVTGGASPIHF. This rearrangement joins TRBV4-2 to TRBJ1-5, with 9 bases fitting TRBD1. V lost 1 base to trimming and J lost 16 bases; unmatched junction nucleotides: 14. Germline lookup yields CDR1 LGHNA and CDR2 YNFKEQ. The CDR3 spans 15 residues.

CDR3 coding DNA: TGTGCCAGCAGTTTTCGGGACAGGGGATCCTACGAGCAGTACTTC. It translates to CASSFRDRGSYEQYF. V gene TRBV28 combines with J gene TRBJ2-7; 10 bases map to TRBD1. Germline CDR1 and CDR2: MDHEN and SYDVKM. This CDR3 has 15 residues. Unmatched junction bases numbered 3, after V lost 3 bases and J lost 1 base.

The chain employs TRBV5-8 and TRBJ2-2, with D maybe TRBD1 (6 bases). V lost 1 base, J lost 6 bases, and 10 bases lay in between. The CDR3 loop spans 14 amino acids. Per germline, CDR1 SGHTS and CDR2 YDEGEE. The CDR3 region is CASSLIQGPGELFF. The CDR3 DNA sequence: TGTGCCAGCAGCTTGATCCAGGGGCCCGGGGAGCTGTTTTTT.

The chain recombines TRBV19 with TRBJ2-7, with 10 bases aligning to TRBD2. V shed 3 bases, J shed 7 bases, and the junction held 9 bases outside the gene matches. The CDR3 is made up of 15 amino acids. The germline CDR1 and CDR2 sequences are LNHDA and SQIVND (reference sequence). The CDR3 bases are TGTGCCAGTAGTATCATGGCTAGCGGGAGCGGGGAGCAGTACTTC. This codes for CASSIMASGSGEQYF. The whole variable domain, filled in from reference TRBV19 and TRBJ2-7, reads DGGITQSPKYLFRKEGQNVTLSCEQNLNHDAMYWYRQDPGQGLRLIYYSQIVNDFQKGDIAEGYSVSREKKESFPLTVTSAQKNPTAFYLCASSIMASGSGEQYFGPGTRLTVT.

J is TRBJ1-1 and V is TRBV5-1; 7 bases map to TRBD1. The CDR3 consists of 14 residues. Germline V lookup: CDR1 SGHRS, CDR2 YFSETQ. The J segment lost 0 bases and the V segment lost 2 bases, leaving 1 base of the junction unmatched. The CDR3 sequence is CASSFTGVNTEAFF. CDR3 DNA: TGCGCCAGCAGCTTCACAGGGGTGAACACTGAAGCTTTCTTT. The variable domain in full, completed from reference TRBV5-1 and TRBJ1-1, reads KAGVTQTPRYLIKTRGQQVTLSCSPISGHRSVSWYQQTPGQGLQFLFEYFSETQRNKGNFPGRFSGRQFSNSRSEMNVSTLELGDSALYLCASSFTGVNTEAFFGQGTRLTVV.

The chain joins TRBV19 to TRBJ2-2; 7 bases map to TRBD2. Germline V lookup: CDR1 LNHDA, CDR2 SQIVND (reference sequence). This CDR3 has 17 residues. V lost 3 bases and J lost 4; bases outside the gene matches: 11. DNA for the CDR3: TGTGCCAGTAGTATGTTGTCCAGCGGGGCTTTCACCGGGGAGCTGTTTTTT. This gives the protein CASSMLSSGAFTGELFF. Complete variable domain (other parts from reference TRBV19 and TRBJ2-2): DGGITQSPKYLFRKEGQNVTLSCEQNLNHDAMYWYRQDPGQGLRLIYYSQIVNDFQKGDIAEGYSVSREKKESFPLTVTSAQKNPTAFYLCASSMLSSGAFTGELFFGEGSRLTVL.

CDR3 region: CSAGGLAGHSEQFF. CDR3 DNA: TGCAGCGCCGGGGGACTAGCGGGTCACAGTGAGCAGTTCTTC. The chain is built from TRBV29-1 and TRBJ2-1; 12 bases line up with TRBD2. In germline, CDR1 is SQVTM, CDR2 ANQGSEA. This CDR3 contains 14 residues. V gave up 7 bases and J gave up 9 bases; unmatched junction bases: 10.

A few counts support this clone. J is TRBJ1-5 and V is TRBV27; D unclear. Trimming cost V 6 bases and J 6 bases, with 9 bases left between them. CDR1 and CDR2 from the germline V gene are MNHEY and SMNVEV (reference sequence). The CDR3 is 12 amino acids. In DNA, the CDR3 is TGTGCCAGCAGCTCCCCGGGTCAGCCCCAGCATTTT. It translates to CASSSPGQPQHF.

This chain uses TRBV11-3 with TRBJ2-1; D possibly corresponds to TRBD1 (6 bases). The CDR3 contains 13 residues. Trimming took off 6 bases at V and 1 base at J, with 7 bases between the two ends. Germline CDR1 SGHNT, CDR2 YENEEA. The CDR3 nucleotides are TGTGCCAGCAGAGGGGGTTCCTACAATGAGCAGTTCTTC. Translating gives CASRGGSYNEQFF.

J is TRBJ2-7 and V is TRBV4-1; a weak D match, TRBD1 (6 bases). The V and J ends lost 1 base and 0 bases respectively, with 10 bases between them. This CDR3 spans 15 amino acids. Looked up from germline, CDR1 is MGHRA and CDR2 is YSYEKL. The CDR3 region has the DNA TGCGCCAGCAGCCAAGCACAGGGTAGCTCCTACGAGCAGTACTTC. This gives the protein CASSQAQGSSYEQYF.